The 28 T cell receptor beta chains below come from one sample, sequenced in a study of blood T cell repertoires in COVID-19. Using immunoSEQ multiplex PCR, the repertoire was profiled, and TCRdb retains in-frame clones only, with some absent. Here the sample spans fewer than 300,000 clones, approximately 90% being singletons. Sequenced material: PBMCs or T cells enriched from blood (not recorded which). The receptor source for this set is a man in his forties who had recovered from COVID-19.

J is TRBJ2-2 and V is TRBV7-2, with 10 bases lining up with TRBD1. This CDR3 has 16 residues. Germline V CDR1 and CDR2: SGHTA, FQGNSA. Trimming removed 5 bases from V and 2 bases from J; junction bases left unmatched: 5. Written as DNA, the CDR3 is TGTGCCAGCAGCCAGGGGACAGGGGTTAACACCGGGGAGCTGTTTTTT. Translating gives CASSQGTGVNTGELFF.

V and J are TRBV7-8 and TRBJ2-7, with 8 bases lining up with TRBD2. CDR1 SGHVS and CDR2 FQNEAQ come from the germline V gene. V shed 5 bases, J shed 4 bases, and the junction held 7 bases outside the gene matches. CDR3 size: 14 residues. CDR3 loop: CASSPGTSLYEQYF. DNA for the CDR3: TGTGCCAGCAGCCCGGGGACTAGTTTGTACGAGCAGTACTTC.

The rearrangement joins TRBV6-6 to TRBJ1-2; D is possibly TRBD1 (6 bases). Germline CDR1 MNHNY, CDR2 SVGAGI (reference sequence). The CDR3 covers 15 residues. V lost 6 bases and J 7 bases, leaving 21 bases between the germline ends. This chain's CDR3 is CASSRLSPGQTGYTF. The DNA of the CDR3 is TGTGCCAGCAGCCGGCTGTCACCTGGACAGACTGGCTACACCTTC.

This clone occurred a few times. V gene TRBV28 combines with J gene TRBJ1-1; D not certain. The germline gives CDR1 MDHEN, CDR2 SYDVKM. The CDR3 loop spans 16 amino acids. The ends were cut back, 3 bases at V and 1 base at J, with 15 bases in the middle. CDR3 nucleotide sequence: TGTGCCAGCAGTTTTTTTGGGAGAGGCGGGAACACTGAAGCTTTCTTT. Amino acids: CASSFFGRGGNTEAFF.

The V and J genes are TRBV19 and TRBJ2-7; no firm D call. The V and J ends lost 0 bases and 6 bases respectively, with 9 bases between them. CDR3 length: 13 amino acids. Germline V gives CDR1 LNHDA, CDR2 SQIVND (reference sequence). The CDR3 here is CASSIDGESEQYF. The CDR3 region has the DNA TGTGCCAGTAGTATAGATGGTGAGTCCGAGCAGTACTTC.

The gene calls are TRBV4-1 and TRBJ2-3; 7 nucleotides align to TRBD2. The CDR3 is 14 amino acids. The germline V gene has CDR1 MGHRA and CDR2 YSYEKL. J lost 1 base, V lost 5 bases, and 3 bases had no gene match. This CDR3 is CASSGGEGTDTQYF. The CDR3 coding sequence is TGCGCCAGCAGCGGGGGGGAGGGCACAGATACGCAGTATTTT.

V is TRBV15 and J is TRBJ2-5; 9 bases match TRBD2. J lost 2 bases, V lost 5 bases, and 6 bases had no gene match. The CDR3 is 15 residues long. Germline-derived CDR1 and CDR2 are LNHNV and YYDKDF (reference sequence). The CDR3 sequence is CATSSQRGAQETQYF. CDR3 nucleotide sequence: TGTGCCACCAGCTCCCAGCGGGGGGCTCAAGAGACCCAGTACTTC.

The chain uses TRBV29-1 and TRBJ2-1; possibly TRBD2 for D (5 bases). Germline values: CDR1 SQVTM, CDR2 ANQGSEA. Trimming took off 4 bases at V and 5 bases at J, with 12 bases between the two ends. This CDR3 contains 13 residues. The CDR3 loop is CSVAPGWNNEQFF. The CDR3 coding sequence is TGCAGCGTTGCTCCGGGGTGGAACAATGAGCAGTTCTTC.

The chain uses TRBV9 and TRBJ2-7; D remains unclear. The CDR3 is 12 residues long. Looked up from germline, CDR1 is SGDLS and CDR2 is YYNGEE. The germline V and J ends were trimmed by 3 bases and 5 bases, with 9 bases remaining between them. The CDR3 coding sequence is TGTGCCAGCAGCGCCCCTAACGACGAGCAGTACTTC. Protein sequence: CASSAPNDEQYF.

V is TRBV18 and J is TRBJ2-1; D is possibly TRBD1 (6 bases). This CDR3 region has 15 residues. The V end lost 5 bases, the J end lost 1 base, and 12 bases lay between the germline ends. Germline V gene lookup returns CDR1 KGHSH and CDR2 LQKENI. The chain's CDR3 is CASSSGGQSYNEQFF. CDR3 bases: TGTGCCAGCTCATCCGGAGGACAGTCCTACAATGAGCAGTTCTTC.

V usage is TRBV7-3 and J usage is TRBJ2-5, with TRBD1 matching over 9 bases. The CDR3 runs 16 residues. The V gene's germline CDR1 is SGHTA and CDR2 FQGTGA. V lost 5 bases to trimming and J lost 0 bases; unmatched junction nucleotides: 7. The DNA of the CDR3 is TGTGCCAGCAGCCCCAGCGGGACAGGGTACCAAGAGACCCAGTACTTC. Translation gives CASSPSGTGYQETQYF.

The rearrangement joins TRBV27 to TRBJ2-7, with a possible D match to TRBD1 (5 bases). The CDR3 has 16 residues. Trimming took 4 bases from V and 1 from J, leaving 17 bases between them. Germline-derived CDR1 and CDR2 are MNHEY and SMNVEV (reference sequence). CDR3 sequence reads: CASSSTEHSRSYEQYF. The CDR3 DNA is TGTGCCAGCAGTTCGACAGAGCACTCTAGATCCTACGAGCAGTACTTC.

CDR3: CASSLVVTGHSFTF. CDR3 bases: TGTGCCAGCAGCTTAGTGGTGACAGGGCACTCATTCACCTTC. The genes are TRBV7-2 and TRBJ1-2; TRBD1 matches at 7 bases. Unmatched junction bases numbered 12, after V lost 1 base and J lost 13 bases. CDR3 length: 14 amino acids. Per the germline V gene, CDR1 is SGHTA and CDR2 is FQGNSA.

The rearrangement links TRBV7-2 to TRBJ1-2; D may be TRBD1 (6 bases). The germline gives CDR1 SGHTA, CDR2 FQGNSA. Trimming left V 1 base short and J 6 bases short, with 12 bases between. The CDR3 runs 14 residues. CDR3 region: CASSLGVGADGYTF. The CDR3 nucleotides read TGTGCCAGCAGCTTAGGTGTGGGGGCCGATGGCTACACCTTC.

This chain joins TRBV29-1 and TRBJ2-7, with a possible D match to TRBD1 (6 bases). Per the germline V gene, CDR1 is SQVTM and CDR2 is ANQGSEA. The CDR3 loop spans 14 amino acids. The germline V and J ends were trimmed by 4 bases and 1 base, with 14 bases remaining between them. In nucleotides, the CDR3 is TGCAGCGTTGTGGGCACAGGGAAATCCTACGAGCAGTACTTC. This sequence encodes CSVVGTGKSYEQYF.

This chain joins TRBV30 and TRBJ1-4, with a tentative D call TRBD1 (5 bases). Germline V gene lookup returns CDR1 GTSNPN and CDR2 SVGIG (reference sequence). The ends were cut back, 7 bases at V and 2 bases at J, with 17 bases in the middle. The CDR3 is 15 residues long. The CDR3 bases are TGTGCCTTCTCTACAGGTGGTCCCACTAATGAAAAACTGTTTTTT. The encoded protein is CAFSTGGPTNEKLFF.

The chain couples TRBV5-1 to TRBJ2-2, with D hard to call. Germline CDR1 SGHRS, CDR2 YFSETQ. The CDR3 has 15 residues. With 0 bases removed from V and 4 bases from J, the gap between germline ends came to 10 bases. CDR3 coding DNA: TGCGCCAGCAGCTTGGTAAGCTCGGTCACCGGGGAGCTGTTTTTT. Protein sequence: CASSLVSSVTGELFF. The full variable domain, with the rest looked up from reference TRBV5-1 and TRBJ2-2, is KAGVTQTPRYLIKTRGQQVTLSCSPISGHRSVSWYQQTPGQGLQFLFEYFSETQRNKGNFPGRFSGRQFSNSRSEMNVSTLELGDSALYLCASSLVSSVTGELFFGEGSRLTVL.

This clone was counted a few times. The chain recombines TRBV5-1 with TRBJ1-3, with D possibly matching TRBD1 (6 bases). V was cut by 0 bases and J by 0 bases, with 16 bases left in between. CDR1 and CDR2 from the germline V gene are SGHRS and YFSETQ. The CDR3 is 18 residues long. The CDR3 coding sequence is TGCGCCAGCAGCTTGGATCCGACAGGCACCTTCTCTGGAAACACCATATATTTT. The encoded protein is CASSLDPTGTFSGNTIYF. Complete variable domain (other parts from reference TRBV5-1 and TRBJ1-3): KAGVTQTPRYLIKTRGQQVTLSCSPISGHRSVSWYQQTPGQGLQFLFEYFSETQRNKGNFPGRFSGRQFSNSRSEMNVSTLELGDSALYLCASSLDPTGTFSGNTIYFGEGSWLTVV.

As DNA, the CDR3 is TGTGCCAGTATGGGACAGACCAACTTGTACGAGCAGTACTTC. Encoded protein: CASMGQTNLYEQYF. The chain recombines TRBV19 with TRBJ2-7, with 7 positions matching TRBD1. Germline V gene lookup returns CDR1 LNHDA and CDR2 SQIVND (reference sequence). The CDR3 is made up of 14 amino acids. V gave up 7 bases and J gave up 4 bases; unmatched junction bases: 10.

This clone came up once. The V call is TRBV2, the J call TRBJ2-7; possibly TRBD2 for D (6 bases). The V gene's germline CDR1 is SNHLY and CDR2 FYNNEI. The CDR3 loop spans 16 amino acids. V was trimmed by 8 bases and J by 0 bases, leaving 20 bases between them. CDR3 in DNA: TGTGCCAGCGGAAGGAAGGGACTCCGGAGCTCCTACGAGCAGTACTTC. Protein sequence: CASGRKGLRSSYEQYF.

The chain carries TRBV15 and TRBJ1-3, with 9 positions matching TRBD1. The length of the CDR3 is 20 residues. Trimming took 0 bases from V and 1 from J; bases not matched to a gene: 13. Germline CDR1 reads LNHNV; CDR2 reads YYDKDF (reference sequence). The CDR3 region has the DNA TGTGCCACCAGCAGAGATACCACAGGGGGCTTCCTGTCGTCTGGAAACACCATATATTTT. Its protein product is CATSRDTTGGFLSSGNTIYF. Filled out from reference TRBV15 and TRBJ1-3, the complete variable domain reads DAMVIQNPRYQVTQFGKPVTLSCSQTLNHNVMYWYQQKSSQAPKLLFHYYDKDFNNEADTPDNFQSRRPNTSFCFLDIRSPGLGDTAMYLCATSRDTTGGFLSSGNTIYFGEGSWLTVV.

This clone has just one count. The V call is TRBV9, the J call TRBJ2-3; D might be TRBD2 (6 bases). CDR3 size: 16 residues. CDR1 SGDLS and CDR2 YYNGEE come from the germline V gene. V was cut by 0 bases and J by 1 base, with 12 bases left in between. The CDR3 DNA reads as TGTGCCAGCAGCGTAGACCGGGAGACCCGCACAGATACGCAGTATTTT. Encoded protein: CASSVDRETRTDTQYF.

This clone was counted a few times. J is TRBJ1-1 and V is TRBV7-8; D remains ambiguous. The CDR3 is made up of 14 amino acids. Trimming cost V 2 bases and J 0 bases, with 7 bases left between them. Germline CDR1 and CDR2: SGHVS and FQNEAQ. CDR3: CASSLRVLNTEAFF. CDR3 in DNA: TGTGCCAGCAGCTTACGAGTACTGAACACTGAAGCTTTCTTT.

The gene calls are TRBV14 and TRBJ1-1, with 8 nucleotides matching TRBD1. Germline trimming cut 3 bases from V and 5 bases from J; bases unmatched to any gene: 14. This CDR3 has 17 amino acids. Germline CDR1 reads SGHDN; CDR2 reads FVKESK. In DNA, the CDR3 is TGTGCCAGCAGCCACCTGTCCAGGGGGCTAGGTCTAACTGAAGCTTTCTTT. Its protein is CASSHLSRGLGLTEAFF.

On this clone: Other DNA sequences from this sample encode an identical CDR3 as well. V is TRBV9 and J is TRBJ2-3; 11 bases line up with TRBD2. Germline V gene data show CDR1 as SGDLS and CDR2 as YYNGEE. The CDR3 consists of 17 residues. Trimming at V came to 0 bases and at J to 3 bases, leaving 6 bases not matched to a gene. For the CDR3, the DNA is TGTGCCAGCAGCGTAGGGCTAGCGGGAGGTGGGACAGATACGCAGTATTTT. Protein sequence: CASSVGLAGGGTDTQYF. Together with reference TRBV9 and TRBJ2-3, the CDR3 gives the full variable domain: DSGVTQTPKHLITATGQRVTLRCSPRSGDLSVYWYQQSLDQGLQFLIQYYNGEERAKGNILERFSAQQFPDLHSELNLSSLELGDSALYFCASSVGLAGGGTDTQYFGPGTRLTVL.

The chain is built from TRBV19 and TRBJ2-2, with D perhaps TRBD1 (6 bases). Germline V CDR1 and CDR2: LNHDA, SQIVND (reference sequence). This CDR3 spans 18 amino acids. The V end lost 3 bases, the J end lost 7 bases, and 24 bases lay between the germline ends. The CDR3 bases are TGTGCCAGTAGTATCGGGGTAATATCAGGGGCCTTAAACGGGGAGCTGTTTTTT. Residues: CASSIGVISGALNGELFF.

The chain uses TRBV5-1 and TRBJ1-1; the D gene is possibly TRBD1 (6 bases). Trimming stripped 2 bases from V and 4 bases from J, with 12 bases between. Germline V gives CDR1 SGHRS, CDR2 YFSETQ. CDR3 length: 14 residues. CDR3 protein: CASSFVGGGTEAFF. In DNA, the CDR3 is TGCGCCAGCAGCTTTGTAGGGGGTGGCACTGAAGCTTTCTTT.

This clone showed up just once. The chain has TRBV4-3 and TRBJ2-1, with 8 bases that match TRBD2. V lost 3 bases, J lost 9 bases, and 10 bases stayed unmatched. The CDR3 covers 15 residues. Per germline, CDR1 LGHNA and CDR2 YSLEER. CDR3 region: CASSHSGTRNPEQFF. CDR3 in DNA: TGCGCCAGCAGCCATTCCGGGACTAGGAACCCTGAGCAGTTCTTC.